These 16 T cell receptor beta chains originate from one sample sequenced in a study of neoadjuvant anti-PD-1 for oral cavity cancer. Data came from immunoSEQ multiplex PCR; TCRdb stores just in-frame clones and leaves some out. The data contain nearly 15,000 clones, about 34% of them singletons. Time point of the sample: after neoadjuvant nivolumab, at surgical resection. Source: tumor tissue, taken after nivolumab (anti-PD-1) treatment. The receptors stem from a person between 40 and 80 years old with oral cavity squamous cell carcinoma.

V and J are TRBV4-1 and TRBJ1-2; a weak D match, TRBD1 (5 bases). The CDR3 covers 14 residues. Germline lookup yields CDR1 MGHRA and CDR2 YSYEKL. V was pared by 2 bases and J by 3 bases, with 10 bases between. CDR3 residues: CASSQRDGDYGYTF. DNA of the CDR3: TGCGCCAGCAGCCAAAGGGACGGAGACTATGGCTACACCTTC.

This clone was seen more than once but under ten times. V is TRBV14 and J is TRBJ1-6, with D perhaps TRBD1 (5 bases). The CDR3 totals 16 residues. V was trimmed by 1 base and J by 3 bases, leaving 10 bases between them. The germline V gene encodes CDR1 SGHDN and CDR2 FVKESK. CDR3 sequence: CASSQGEGFYNSPLHF. In DNA form, the CDR3 reads TGTGCCAGCAGCCAAGGGGAGGGGTTCTATAATTCACCCCTCCACTTT.

The chain employs TRBV6-1 and TRBJ2-5; a possible D gene is TRBD1 (6 bases). Germline V gene sequence: CDR1 MNHNS, CDR2 SASEGT. The CDR3 covers 11 residues. The germline V and J ends were trimmed by 5 bases and 14 bases, with 15 bases remaining between them. The CDR3 sequence: CASSTRTALYF. The CDR3, as DNA: TGTGCCAGCAGTACCCGGACAGCCCTTTACTTC.

This clone turned up a few times. J is TRBJ2-5 and V is TRBV27; tentative D call: TRBD1 (7 bases). This CDR3 comprises 16 residues. Germline V CDR1 and CDR2: MNHEY, SMNVEV (reference sequence). Trimming removed 4 bases from V and 2 bases from J, with 17 bases in between. CDR3 loop: CASSSGGTVNQETQYF. CDR3 DNA: TGTGCCAGCAGTTCCGGCGGGACAGTTAATCAAGAGACCCAGTACTTC.

This clone was observed a few times. This rearrangement joins TRBV7-2 to TRBJ2-1, with D unresolved. From germline, CDR1 is SGHTA and CDR2 FQGNSA. CDR3 length equals 13 residues. Trimming took 5 bases from V and 10 from J, leaving 15 bases between them. The CDR3: CASSPTGLREQFF. The CDR3 region has the DNA TGTGCCAGCAGCCCAACCGGGCTCCGGGAGCAGTTCTTC.

The CDR3 region is CSVRAAGGPNTGELFF. In DNA form, the CDR3 reads TGCAGCGTTCGGGCAGCGGGGGGGCCCAACACCGGGGAGCTGTTTTTT. V gene TRBV29-1 combines with J gene TRBJ2-2, with TRBD2 matching 10 bases. Germline V gene sequence: CDR1 SQVTM, CDR2 ANQGSEA. V was clipped by 5 bases and J by 2 bases; unmatched bases: 8. This CDR3 comprises 16 residues.

V gene TRBV5-6 combines with J gene TRBJ1-4, with a possible D match to TRBD1 (5 bases). The CDR3 consists of 14 residues. Germline loops: CDR1 SGHDT, CDR2 YYEEEE. V was trimmed by 5 bases and J by 7 bases, leaving 15 bases between them. CDR3 residues: CASRPGTAGEKLFF. For the CDR3, the DNA is TGTGCCAGCAGGCCCGGGACGGCTGGTGAAAAACTGTTTTTT.

This clone was seen once. This CDR3 reads CASSTGAGRTNEAFF. CDR3 nucleotides: TGTGCCAGCAGTACCGGGGCCGGGAGGACGAATGAAGCTTTCTTT. The rearrangement uses TRBV6-5 and TRBJ1-1, with D possibly being TRBD1 (5 bases). Germline CDR1 and CDR2: MNHEY and SVGAGI. The V end was cut by 5 bases, the J end by 7 bases, with 20 bases between. The length of the CDR3 is 15 residues.

The chain combines TRBV30 with TRBJ2-4; 13 nucleotides agree with TRBD2. V trimming: 4 bases; J trimming: 1 base; junction bases outside the gene matches: 13. Germline V CDR1 and CDR2: GTSNPN, SVGIG (reference sequence). This CDR3 spans 19 amino acids. The CDR3 coding sequence is TGTGCCTGGAACCCATATCGGACTAGCGGGGGAATGGCCAAAAACATTCAGTACTTC. It specifies CAWNPYRTSGGMAKNIQYF. Full variable domain (remainder filled in from reference TRBV30 and TRBJ2-4): SQTIHQWPATLVQPVGSPLSLECTVEGTSNPNLYWYRQAAGRGLQLLFYSVGIGQISSEVPQNLSASRPQDRQFILSSKKLLLSDSGFYLCAWNPYRTSGGMAKNIQYFGAGTRLSVL.

CDR3 sequence: CASKGSNQPQHF. DNA of the CDR3: TGTGCCAGTAAGGGTAGCAATCAGCCCCAGCATTTT. The chain has TRBV19 and TRBJ1-5; D not certain. Germline CDR1 is LNHDA and CDR2 is SQIVND (reference sequence). The CDR3 has 12 amino acids. Trimming stripped 7 bases from V and 0 bases from J, with 4 bases between.

Only a few counts were recorded for this clone. The CDR3: CASRGRGASNQPQHF. Written as DNA, the CDR3 is TGTGCCAGTAGAGGGCGGGGCGCGAGCAATCAGCCCCAGCATTTT. The chain couples TRBV19 to TRBJ1-5; TRBD1 is a possible D gene (5 bases). Trimming stripped 6 bases from V and 1 base from J, with 13 bases between. The germline V gene encodes CDR1 LNHDA and CDR2 SQIVND (reference sequence). The CDR3 spans 15 residues. Drawing the rest from reference TRBV19 and TRBJ1-5, the complete variable domain is DGGITQSPKYLFRKEGQNVTLSCEQNLNHDAMYWYRQDPGQGLRLIYYSQIVNDFQKGDIAEGYSVSREKKESFPLTVTSAQKNPTAFYLCASRGRGASNQPQHFGDGTRLSIL.

In its sample, this clone was seen once. The rearrangement joins TRBV7-9 to TRBJ1-1; D gene unclear. Germline V gene lookup returns CDR1 SEHNR and CDR2 FQNEAQ (reference sequence). The V gene lost 1 base and the J gene lost 1 base, with 10 bases spanning the gap. The CDR3 covers 15 residues. DNA for the CDR3: TGTGCCAGCAGCTTAGGCCCAGCAGGGAACACTGAAGCTTTCTTT. It is translated as CASSLGPAGNTEAFF.

The chain combines TRBV27 with TRBJ1-5; maybe TRBD1 (6 bases). This CDR3 has 14 amino acids. The germline V gene has CDR1 MNHEY and CDR2 SMNVEV (reference sequence). Trimming removed 5 bases from V and 6 bases from J, with 14 bases in between. In nucleotides, the CDR3 is TGTGCCAGCAGTGTGGGGGGGGGCGGTCAGCCCCAGCATTTT. As protein: CASSVGGGGQPQHF.

This chain links TRBV6-6 with TRBJ2-7; D is unclear. The CDR3 spans 13 residues. CDR1 MNHNY and CDR2 SVGAGI come from the germline V gene (reference sequence). Trimming stripped 2 bases from V and 9 bases from J, with 14 bases between. CDR3 region: CASSYMKITVQYF. CDR3 nucleotides: TGTGCCAGCAGTTACATGAAAATTACAGTGCAGTACTTC.

This clone occurred a few times. The chain carries TRBV4-1 and TRBJ1-5; tentative D call: TRBD1 (5 bases). Trimming took off 3 bases at V and 2 bases at J, with 17 bases between the two ends. This CDR3 region has 17 residues. Looked up from germline, CDR1 is MGHRA and CDR2 is YSYEKL. CDR3 sequence: CASSQGFLGLRNQPQHF. CDR3 DNA: TGCGCCAGCAGCCAGGGTTTTTTGGGACTGCGCAATCAGCCCCAGCATTTT.

The rearrangement links TRBV6-6 to TRBJ2-1; D might be TRBD2 (6 bases). CDR3 length equals 16 residues. Deletions cut 2 bases from V and 9 bases from J, with 20 bases between. Germline lookup yields CDR1 MNHNY and CDR2 SVGAGI (reference sequence). CDR3 region: CASSYRVGDFGAEQFF. DNA for the CDR3: TGTGCCAGCAGTTACCGCGTCGGGGACTTTGGGGCTGAGCAGTTCTTC.